This entry is about one T cell receptor beta chain. Its cognate antigen is unknown. At the time of sampling, donors were nominally healthy, though unrecorded immune exposures were likely. The entry originates in a study of cytomegalovirus exposure and HLA in healthy donors. Findings of the study overall: Later analysis demonstrated an association between a missense DCLRE1C variant and TCR beta V- and J-gene trimming.

The PCR contained 60 Vbeta and 13 Jbeta primers. Generated by immunoSEQ multiplex PCR, the TCRdb table keeps only in-frame clones and is missing some. The repertoire holds fewer than 150,000 clones, with approximately 80% as singletons. Trimming took 7 bases from V and 5 from J; bases not matched to a gene: 8. CDR1 and CDR2 (germline): SQVTM, ANQGSEA. The CDR3 extends over 13 amino acids. The receptor comes from a man aged 50 to 59 in good health and CMV-seronegative. Material: PBMCs. J is TRBJ2-1 and V is TRBV29-1; TRBD2 aligns across 7 bases. This CDR3 reads CSGRLADNNEQFF. DNA of the CDR3: TGCAGCGGCCGGCTAGCGGATAACAATGAGCAGTTCTTC.